This TCR beta chain derives from a study of T cell responses to AZD1222 COVID-19 vaccine. Turning to the study itself: The analysis combined second doses at about 4 or about 12 weeks.

Whole-study findings and limits: Just a handful of AZD1222 recipients were seropositive at baseline. Unmutated regions of variants are reportedly targeted by nearly half of spike-specific TCRs.

The table came from immunoSEQ multiplex PCR; TCRdb's copy has only in-frame clones and leaves some out. The sample yields 100,000 to 150,000 clones, roughly nine tenths seen once. CDR3 size: 15 residues. The V gene lost 5 bases and the J gene lost 6 bases, with 19 bases spanning the gap. The V gene's germline CDR1 is LGHDT and CDR2 YNNKEL (reference sequence). Comments on this clone: What it binds is not known.

The chain is built from TRBV3-1 (or the pseudogene TRBV3-2) and TRBJ1-1; D unresolved. The sequence came from an adult in good health. The sequencing used peripheral blood, collected on day 0 of AZD1222 vaccination. CDR3 in DNA: TGTGCCAGCAGCAAGAAAACAGACGGATCCGCTGAAGCTTTCTTT. This codes for CASSKKTDGSAEAFF.